This paragraph covers one T cell receptor (beta chain) sequence. This table comes from immunoSEQ multiplex PCR, and its TCRdb copy is limited to in-frame clones, with some not included. The sample holds 150,000 to 200,000 clones; about nine tenths are singletons and the top ten take 2.7%. These data are taken from a study of T cell responses to AZD1222 COVID-19 vaccine. CDR1 is SGDLS and CDR2 is YYNGEE in the germline V gene. The CDR3 totals 15 residues. The V segment lost 4 bases and the J segment 8 bases; nucleotides outside the gene matches: 11. The sequence derives from an adult in good health. This sequence joins TRBV9 and TRBJ2-1; TRBD2 aligns across 8 bases. Material: peripheral blood, obtained on day 0 of MenACWY control vaccination. CDR3 DNA sequence: TGTGCCAGCAGCCCGGGGGGTAGCGGGAACCATGAGCAGTTCTTC. Residues: CASSPGGSGNHEQFF.